This T cell receptor (beta chain) appears in the sequencing data of a study of shared clonotypes between healthy human individuals. Whole-study context: Donors had three CD4 naive, three CD4 memory, two CD8 naive and one CD8 memory plate apiece. General study points: Clonotypes not shared had lower generation probabilities than those common to all four donors.

Points on this clone: Its antigen is not known. One end of the junction fails to match germline, which may point to a read error.

Per the germline V gene, CDR1 is SGHNT and CDR2 is YENEEA. The CDR3 length is 16 residues. Deep-level settings were used for running the assay. Sequencing used immunoSEQ multiplex PCR; TCRdb keeps in-frame clones, though not all of them. The sample has about 2.3 million clones, around 93% seen once; the top ten hold about 0.36%. The receptor's source is a man between 18 and 29 years old in good health. Some clones in this sample may be carry-over from other donors' samples. V is TRBV11-3 and J is TRBJ2-7; 7 nucleotides agree with TRBD1. Specimen: naive CD4+ T cells from PBMCs. Subset: CD45RA+ positively selected. The CDR3 region has the DNA TGTGCCAACAGCCCCAAATCGCGACAGGGAAACTACGAGCAGTACTTC. This codes for CANSPKSRQGNYEQYF.